This T cell receptor (beta chain) stems from a study of blood T cell repertoires in COVID-19. Sequencing used immunoSEQ multiplex PCR; TCRdb keeps in-frame clones, though not all of them. The repertoire holds about 280,000 clones, with about nine tenths as singletons. Per the germline V gene, CDR1 is MNHEY and CDR2 is SVGAGI. V shed 10 bases and J 3 bases; nucleotides not matched to a gene: 8. This CDR3 has 14 amino acids. This sequence was found in a woman between 40 and 55 years old who had recovered from COVID-19. This rearrangement joins TRBV6-5 to TRBJ2-7; 11 nucleotides match TRBD2. Sequenced sample: peripheral blood. CDR3 in DNA: TGTGCCACCGGGACTAGCGGAACCTTCTACGAGCAGTACTTC. Its protein is CATGTSGTFYEQYF.